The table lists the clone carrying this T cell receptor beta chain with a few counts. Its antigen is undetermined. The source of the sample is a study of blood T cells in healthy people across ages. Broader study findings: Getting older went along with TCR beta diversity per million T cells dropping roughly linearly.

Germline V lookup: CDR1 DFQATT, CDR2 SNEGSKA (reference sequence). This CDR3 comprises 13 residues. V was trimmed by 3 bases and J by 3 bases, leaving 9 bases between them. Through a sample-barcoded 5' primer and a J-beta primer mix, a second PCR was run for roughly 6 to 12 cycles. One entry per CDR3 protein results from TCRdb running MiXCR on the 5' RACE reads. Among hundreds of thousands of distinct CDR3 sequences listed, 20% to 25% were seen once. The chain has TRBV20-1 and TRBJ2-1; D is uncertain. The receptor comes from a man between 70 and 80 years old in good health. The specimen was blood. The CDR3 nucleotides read TGCAGTGCTAGCTGGACCTTCTACAATGAGCAGTTCTTC. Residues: CSASWTFYNEQFF.